The TCR beta chain under discussion was sequenced for a study of blood T cell repertoires in COVID-19. Germline trimming cut 4 bases from V and 4 bases from J; bases unmatched to any gene: 10. The V gene's germline CDR1 is SGHDT and CDR2 YYEEEE. This CDR3 spans 16 amino acids. Using immunoSEQ multiplex PCR, the repertoire was profiled, and TCRdb retains in-frame clones only, with some absent. The repertoire holds under 75,000 clones, with 70% to 75% as singletons. The origin of this receptor is a man in his fifties or sixties with acute or convalescent COVID-19. The material sequenced was peripheral blood. The gene calls are TRBV5-6 and TRBJ1-4; 7 positions match TRBD1. CDR3 in amino acids: CASSPHWDSLNEKLFF. The DNA of the CDR3 is TGTGCCAGCAGCCCGCATTGGGACAGTCTTAATGAAAAACTGTTTTTT.